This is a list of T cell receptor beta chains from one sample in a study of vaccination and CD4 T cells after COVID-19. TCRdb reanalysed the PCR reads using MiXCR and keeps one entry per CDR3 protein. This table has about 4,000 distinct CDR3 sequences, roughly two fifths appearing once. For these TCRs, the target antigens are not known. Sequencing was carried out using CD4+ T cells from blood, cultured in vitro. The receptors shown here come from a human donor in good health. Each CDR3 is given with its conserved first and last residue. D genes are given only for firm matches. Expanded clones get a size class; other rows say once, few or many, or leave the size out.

TGTGCCAGCAGCTTCCGGGACAGGGGGTGGCGTGAGACCCAGTACTTC | CASSFRDRGWRETQYF | TRBJ2-5 | few | TRBD1 | TRBV11-2
TGCAGTGCTTCACTAGGGGAGACCCAGTACTTC | CSASLGETQYF | TRBJ2-5 | - | - | TRBV20-1
TGTGCCAGCAGGCTCGGGGGCGCGGATAATTCACCCCTCCACTTT | CASRLGGADNSPLHF | TRBJ1-6 | - | - | TRBV12-3/TRBV12-4
TGTGCCAGTAGTATAGGACAGGGGTCCCTCAATCAGCCCCAGCATTTT | CASSIGQGSLNQPQHF | TRBJ1-5 | few | TRBD1 | TRBV19
TGTGCCAGCAGTCGGGACAGATATACCACTGAAGCTTTCTTT | CASSRDRYTTEAFF | TRBJ1-1 | - | TRBD1 | TRBV7-2
TGTGCCAGCAGTGCGGGTAGCACAGATACGCAGTATTTT | CASSAGSTDTQYF | TRBJ2-3 | - | - | TRBV6-4
TGTGCCAGCATATCACACCTCTCTGGAAACACCATATATTTT | CASISHLSGNTIYF | TRBJ1-3 | - | - | TRBV12-3/TRBV12-4
TGTGCCAGCTCAGAACTGGCCCCATATGGCTACACCTTC | CASSELAPYGYTF | TRBJ1-2 | few | - | TRBV18
TGTGCCAGCAGCCCTCGCGAGGGATCCACTGAAGCTTTCTTT | CASSPREGSTEAFF | TRBJ1-1 | - | - | TRBV7-6
TGTGCCAGCCGACCTCTGGACAGGGTCGGGGATACGCAGTATTTT | CASRPLDRVGDTQYF | TRBJ2-3 | few | TRBD1 | TRBV27
TGTGCCAGCAGTGAGGCCGGGACAGGGGGCTATGGCTACACCTTC | CASSEAGTGGYGYTF | TRBJ1-2 | - | TRBD1 | TRBV6-4
TGCAGTGCTCCCGACGGAAGATATGGCTACACCTTC | CSAPDGRYGYTF | TRBJ1-2 | few | - | TRBV20-1
TGCAGTGCTCGGACAGTGCCAAATCAGCCCCAGCATTTT | CSARTVPNQPQHF | TRBJ1-5 | - | - | TRBV20-1
TGTGCCAGCAGGCCAGCACCTAACTATGGCTACACCTTC | CASRPAPNYGYTF | TRBJ1-2 | - | - | TRBV6-1
TGTGCCAGCAGCCTACAGGGTTCTCTCACCGAAGCTTTCTTT | CASSLQGSLTEAFF | TRBJ1-1 | - | - | TRBV11-2
TGCAGTGCTAGAACCGGGGGCTATGGCTACACCTTC | CSARTGGYGYTF | TRBJ1-2 | few | - | TRBV20-1
TGCGCCAGCAGTGCTTTCGTCGAAGTGCCTGAAGCTTTCTTT | CASSAFVEVPEAFF | TRBJ1-1 | few | - | TRBV10-2
TGTGCCAGCAGCTTACGGGGGGCCACAGATACGCAGTATTTT | CASSLRGATDTQYF | TRBJ2-3 | few | - | TRBV7-2
TGTGCCAGCAGCACGAAAGAGACCCAGTACTTC | CASSTKETQYF | TRBJ2-5 | few | - | TRBV21-1
TGCGCCAGCAAAGGGGGAGGGGCCGGGGGCGAGCAGTACTTC | CASKGGGAGGEQYF | TRBJ2-7 | - | - | TRBV10-2
TGTGCCAGCAGTTTGGAGGGCGGAGGGAATCAGCCCCAGCATTTT | CASSLEGGGNQPQHF | TRBJ1-5 | few | - | TRBV12-3/TRBV12-4
TGTGCCACCCTCGGGGCAATTGGCACTGAAGCTTTCTTT | CATLGAIGTEAFF | TRBJ1-1 | once | - | TRBV2
TGCAGTGCTAGAGGAGATTACGAGTCAGATACGCAGTATTTT | CSARGDYESDTQYF | TRBJ2-3 | few | - | TRBV20-1
TGTGCCAGCAGCCGGGGCGGGTCAGAGGGCTACACCTTC | CASSRGGSEGYTF | TRBJ1-2 | few | - | TRBV7-3
TGTGCCCGGCAAAGATTAAGGCAGACGAACACTGAAGCTTTCTTT | CARQRLRQTNTEAFF | TRBJ1-1 | - | - | TRBV30
TGTGCCAGCAGCCAAGACAGGGCAAAGGCTTTCTTT | CASSQDRAKAFF | TRBJ1-1 | - | - | TRBV14
TGCAGCGTTGAGGCGACAGGAGGCGACGAGCAGTACTTC | CSVEATGGDEQYF | TRBJ2-7 | - | - | TRBV29-1
TGTGCCAGCAGCTCCGACGGGACAGTTTTTGGGGATACGCAGTATTTT | CASSSDGTVFGDTQYF | TRBJ2-3 | - | TRBD1 | TRBV7-3
TGTGCCAGTAGTATAGAAGGGCTGGGCTACGAGCAGTACTTC | CASSIEGLGYEQYF | TRBJ2-7 | - | - | TRBV19
TGTGCCAGCAGCTTCGGGGCTACGAACACCGGGGAGCTGTTTTTT | CASSFGATNTGELFF | TRBJ2-2 | - | - | TRBV7-8
TGCGCCAGCAGCCCGCAGGGGGGGGCTAAGAATGAGCAGTTCTTC | CASSPQGGAKNEQFF | TRBJ2-1 | - | - | TRBV5-1
TGTGCCAGCAGCTTAGAACGGACCACTGAAGCTTTCTTT | CASSLERTTEAFF | TRBJ1-1 | - | - | TRBV7-2
TGTGCCAGCAGCTATACTACAGGGGACAATTCACCCCTCCACTTT | CASSYTTGDNSPLHF | TRBJ1-6 | few | TRBD1 | TRBV6-1
TGTGCCAGTATCTCCGGGACAGGGGGGTACGAGCAGTACTTC | CASISGTGGYEQYF | TRBJ2-7 | few | TRBD1 | TRBV19
TGCAGTGCTAGACCGCAGGAGGATCAGCCCCAGCATTTT | CSARPQEDQPQHF | TRBJ1-5 | - | - | TRBV20-1
TGTGCCATCAGTGGGACGTCCTACGAGCAGTACTTC | CAISGTSYEQYF | TRBJ2-7 | few | - | TRBV10-3
TGCGCCAGCAGCTTGACCAGACGGGAGACCCAGTACTTC | CASSLTRRETQYF | TRBJ2-5 | - | - | TRBV5-1
TGCAGTGCTACCACAGGGGCCAGCAATGAGCAGTTCTTC | CSATTGASNEQFF | TRBJ2-1 | few | TRBD1 | TRBV20-1
TGCGCCAGCAGCTTGGACAGGGGGAACACAGATACGCAGTATTTT | CASSLDRGNTDTQYF | TRBJ2-3 | - | TRBD1 | TRBV5-1
TGTGCCAGCAGCTTAGGAGGTGCAGATGGCTACACTTTC | CASSLGGADGYTF | TRBJ1-2 | - | - | TRBV7-9
TGCAGTGCTACTCGAGGCCCGAGCTCCTATAATTCACCCCTCCACTTT | CSATRGPSSYNSPLHF | TRBJ1-6 | once | - | TRBV20-1